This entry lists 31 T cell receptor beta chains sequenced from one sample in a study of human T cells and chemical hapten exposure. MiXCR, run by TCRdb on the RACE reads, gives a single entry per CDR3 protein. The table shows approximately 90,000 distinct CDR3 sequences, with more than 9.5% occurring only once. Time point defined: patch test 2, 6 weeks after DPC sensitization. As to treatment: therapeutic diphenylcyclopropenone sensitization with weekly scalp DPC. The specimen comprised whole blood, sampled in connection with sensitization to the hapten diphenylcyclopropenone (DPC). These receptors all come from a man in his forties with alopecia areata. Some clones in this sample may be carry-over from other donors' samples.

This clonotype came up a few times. The CDR3 reads CASSSPGFNQPQHF. The CDR3 DNA is TGTGCCAGCAGCTCCCCGGGCTTCAATCAGCCCCAGCATTTT. The chain has TRBV9 and TRBJ1-5; the D is unclear. Trimming pared 4 bases from V and 3 bases from J, leaving 11 bases between. The germline V gene has CDR1 SGDLS and CDR2 YYNGEE. The CDR3 consists of 14 residues.

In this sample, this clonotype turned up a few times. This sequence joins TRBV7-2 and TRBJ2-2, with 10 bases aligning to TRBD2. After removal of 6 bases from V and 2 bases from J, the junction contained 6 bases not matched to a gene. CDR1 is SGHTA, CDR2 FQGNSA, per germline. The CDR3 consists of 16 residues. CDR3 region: CASSSRLAGNTGELFF. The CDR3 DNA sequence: TGTGCCAGCAGTTCTCGACTAGCGGGCAACACCGGGGAGCTGTTTTTT. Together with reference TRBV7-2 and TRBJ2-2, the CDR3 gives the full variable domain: GAGVSQSPSNKVTEKGKDVELRCDPISGHTALYWYRQSLGQGLEFLIYFQGNSAPDKSGLPSDRFSAERTGGSVSTLTIQRTQQEDSAVYLCASSSRLAGNTGELFFGEGSRLTVL.

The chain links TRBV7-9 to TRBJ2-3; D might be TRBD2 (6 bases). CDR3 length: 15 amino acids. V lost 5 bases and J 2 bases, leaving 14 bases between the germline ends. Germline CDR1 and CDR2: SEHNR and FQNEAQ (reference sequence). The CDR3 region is CASSPEDYPTDTQYF. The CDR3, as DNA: TGTGCCAGCAGCCCAGAGGACTACCCCACAGATACGCAGTATTTT.

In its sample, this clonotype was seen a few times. The CDR3, as DNA: TGTGCCAGCAGCTTAGGACAGCTCATGGAGACCCAGTACTTC. Translated: CASSLGQLMETQYF. V is TRBV7-6 and J is TRBJ2-5; TRBD1 might be the D (5 bases). This CDR3 region has 14 residues. Per the germline V gene, CDR1 is SGHVS and CDR2 is FNYEAQ. Trimming shortened V by 1 base and J by 5 bases, and 11 bases separated the two germline ends. Full variable domain (remainder filled in from reference TRBV7-6 and TRBJ2-5): GAGVSQSPRYKVTKRGQDVALRCDPISGHVSLYWYRQALGQGPEFLTYFNYEAQQDKSGLPNDRFSAERPEGSISTLTIQRTEQRDSAMYRCASSLGQLMETQYFGPGTRLLVL.

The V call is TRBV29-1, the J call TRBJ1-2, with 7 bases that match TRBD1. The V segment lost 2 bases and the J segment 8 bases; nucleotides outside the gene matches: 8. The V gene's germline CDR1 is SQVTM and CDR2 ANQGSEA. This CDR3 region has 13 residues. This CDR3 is CSVESGTVSGYTF. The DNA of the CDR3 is TGCAGCGTTGAATCAGGGACAGTGAGCGGCTACACCTTC.

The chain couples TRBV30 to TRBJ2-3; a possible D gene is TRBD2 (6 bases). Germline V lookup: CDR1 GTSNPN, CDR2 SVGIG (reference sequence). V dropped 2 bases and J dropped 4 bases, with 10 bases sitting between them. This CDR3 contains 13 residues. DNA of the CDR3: TGTGCCTGGAGTTTGGGCGGGGCAGATACGCAGTATTTT. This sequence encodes CAWSLGGADTQYF.

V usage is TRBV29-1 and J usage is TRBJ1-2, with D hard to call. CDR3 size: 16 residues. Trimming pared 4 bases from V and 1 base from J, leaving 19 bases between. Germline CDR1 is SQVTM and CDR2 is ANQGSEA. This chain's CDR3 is CSVGPVPVGDNYGYTF. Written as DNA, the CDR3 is TGCAGCGTTGGGCCCGTGCCCGTCGGGGATAACTATGGCTACACCTTC. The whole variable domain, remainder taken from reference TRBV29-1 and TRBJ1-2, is SAVISQKPSRDICQRGTSLTIQCQVDSQVTMMFWYRQQPGQSLTLIATANQGSEATYESGFVIDKFPISRPNLTFSTLTVSNMSPEDSSIYLCSVGPVPVGDNYGYTFGSGTRLTVV.

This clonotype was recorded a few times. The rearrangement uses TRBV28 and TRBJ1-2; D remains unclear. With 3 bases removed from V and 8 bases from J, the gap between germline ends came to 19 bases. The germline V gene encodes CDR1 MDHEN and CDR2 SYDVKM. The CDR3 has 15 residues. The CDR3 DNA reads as TGTGCCAGCAGTTTCCCCCGGACCCCTCTGGGAGGCTACACCTTC. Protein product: CASSFPRTPLGGYTF.

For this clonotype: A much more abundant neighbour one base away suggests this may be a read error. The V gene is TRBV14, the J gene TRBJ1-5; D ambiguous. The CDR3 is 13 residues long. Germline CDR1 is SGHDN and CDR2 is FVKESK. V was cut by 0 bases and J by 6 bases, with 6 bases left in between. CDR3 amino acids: CASSQDWGQPQHF. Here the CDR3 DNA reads TGTGCCAGCAGCCAAGATTGGGGTCAGCCCCAGCATTTT.

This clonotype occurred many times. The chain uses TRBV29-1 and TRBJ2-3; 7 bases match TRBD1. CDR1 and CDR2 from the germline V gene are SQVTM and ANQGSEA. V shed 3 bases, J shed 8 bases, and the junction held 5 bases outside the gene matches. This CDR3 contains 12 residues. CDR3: CSVDDYRGTQYF. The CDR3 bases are TGCAGCGTTGACGACTACAGGGGTACGCAGTATTTT.

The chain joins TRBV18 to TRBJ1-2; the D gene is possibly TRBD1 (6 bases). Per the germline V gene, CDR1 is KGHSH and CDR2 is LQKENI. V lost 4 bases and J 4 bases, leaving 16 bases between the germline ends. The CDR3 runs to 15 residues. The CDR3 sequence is CASSLSGDGGYGYTF. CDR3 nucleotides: TGTGCCAGCTCACTATCAGGGGACGGGGGCTATGGCTACACCTTC.

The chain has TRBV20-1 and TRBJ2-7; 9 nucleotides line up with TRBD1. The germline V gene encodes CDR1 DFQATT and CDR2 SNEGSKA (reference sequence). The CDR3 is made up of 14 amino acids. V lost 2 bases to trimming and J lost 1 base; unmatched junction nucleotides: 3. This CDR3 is CSARPGQGSYEQYF. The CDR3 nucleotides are TGCAGTGCTAGACCGGGACAGGGTTCCTACGAGCAGTACTTC.

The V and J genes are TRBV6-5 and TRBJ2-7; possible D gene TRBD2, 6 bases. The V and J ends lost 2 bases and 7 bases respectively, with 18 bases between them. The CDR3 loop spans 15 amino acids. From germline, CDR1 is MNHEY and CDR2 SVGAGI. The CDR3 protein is CASSYTSGLAGEQYF. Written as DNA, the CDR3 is TGTGCCAGCAGTTACACGTCGGGACTTGCGGGGGAGCAGTACTTC.

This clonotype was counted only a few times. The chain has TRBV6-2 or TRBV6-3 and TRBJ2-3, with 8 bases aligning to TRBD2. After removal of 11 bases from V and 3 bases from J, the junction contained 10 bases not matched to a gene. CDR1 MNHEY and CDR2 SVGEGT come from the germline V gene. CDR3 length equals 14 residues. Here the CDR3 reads CAGRREGRTDTQYF. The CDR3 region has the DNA TGTGCCGGCCGACGGGAGGGCCGTACAGATACGCAGTATTTT.

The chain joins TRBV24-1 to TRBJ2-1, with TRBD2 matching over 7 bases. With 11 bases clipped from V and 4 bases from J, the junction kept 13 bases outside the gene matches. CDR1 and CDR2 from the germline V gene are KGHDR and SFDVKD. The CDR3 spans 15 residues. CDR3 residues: CASPPAGVQYNEQFF. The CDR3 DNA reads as TGTGCCAGCCCCCCTGCGGGAGTTCAGTACAATGAGCAGTTCTTC.

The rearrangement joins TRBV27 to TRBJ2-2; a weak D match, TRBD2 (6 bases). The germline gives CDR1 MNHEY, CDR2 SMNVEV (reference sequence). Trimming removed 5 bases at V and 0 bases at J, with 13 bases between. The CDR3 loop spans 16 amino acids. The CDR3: CASSPWGGANTGELFF. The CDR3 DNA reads TGTGCCAGCAGTCCCTGGGGAGGAGCGAACACCGGGGAGCTGTTTTTT.

The CDR3 protein is CASSLYTPGTDTQYF. CDR3 in DNA: TGTGCCAGCAGCTTGTACACTCCTGGCACAGATACGCAGTATTTT. V and J are TRBV5-4 and TRBJ2-3; D gene uncertain. Looked up from germline, CDR1 is SGHNT and CDR2 is YYREEE (reference sequence). The CDR3 spans 15 residues. Trimming stripped 1 base from V and 1 base from J, with 10 bases between.

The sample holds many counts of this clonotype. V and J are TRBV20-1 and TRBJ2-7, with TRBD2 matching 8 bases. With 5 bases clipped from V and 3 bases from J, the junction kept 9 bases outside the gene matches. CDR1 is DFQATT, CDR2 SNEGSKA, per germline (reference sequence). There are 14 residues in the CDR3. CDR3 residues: CSASTVSGNYEQYF. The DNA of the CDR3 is TGCAGTGCTTCAACGGTTAGCGGGAACTACGAGCAGTACTTC.

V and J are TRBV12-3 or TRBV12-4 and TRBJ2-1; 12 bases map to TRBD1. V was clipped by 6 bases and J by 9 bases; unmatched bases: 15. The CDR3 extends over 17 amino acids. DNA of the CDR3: TGTGCCAGCAGCACTACCTGGACGGGACAGGGGGCTCGTGAGCAGTTCTTC. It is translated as CASSTTWTGQGAREQFF.

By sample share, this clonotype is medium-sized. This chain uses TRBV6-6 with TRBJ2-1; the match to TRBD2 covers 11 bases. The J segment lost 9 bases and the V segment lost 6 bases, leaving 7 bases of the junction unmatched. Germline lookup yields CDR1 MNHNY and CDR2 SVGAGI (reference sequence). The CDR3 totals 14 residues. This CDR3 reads CASRLLAGDPEQFF. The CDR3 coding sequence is TGTGCCAGCAGATTACTAGCGGGAGACCCTGAGCAGTTCTTC.

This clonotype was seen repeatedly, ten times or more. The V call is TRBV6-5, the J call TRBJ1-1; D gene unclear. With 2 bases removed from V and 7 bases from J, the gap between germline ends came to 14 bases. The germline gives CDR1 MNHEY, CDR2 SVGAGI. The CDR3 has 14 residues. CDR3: CASSYPQRRDEAFF. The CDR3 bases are TGTGCCAGCAGTTACCCCCAGCGGAGGGATGAAGCTTTCTTT.

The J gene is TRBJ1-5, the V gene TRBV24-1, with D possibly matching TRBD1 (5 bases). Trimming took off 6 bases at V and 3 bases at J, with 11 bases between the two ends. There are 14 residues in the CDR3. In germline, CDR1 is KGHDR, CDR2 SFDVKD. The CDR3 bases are TGTGCCACCAGTTCAAGGGGAAACAATCAGCCCCAGCATTTT. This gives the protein CATSSRGNNQPQHF.

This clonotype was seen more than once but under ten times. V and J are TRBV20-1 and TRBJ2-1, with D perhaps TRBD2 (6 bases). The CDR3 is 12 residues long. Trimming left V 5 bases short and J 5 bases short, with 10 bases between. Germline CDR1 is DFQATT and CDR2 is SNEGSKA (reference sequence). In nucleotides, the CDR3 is TGCAGTGCTCCGACTAGTCACAATGAGCAGTTCTTC. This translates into CSAPTSHNEQFF.

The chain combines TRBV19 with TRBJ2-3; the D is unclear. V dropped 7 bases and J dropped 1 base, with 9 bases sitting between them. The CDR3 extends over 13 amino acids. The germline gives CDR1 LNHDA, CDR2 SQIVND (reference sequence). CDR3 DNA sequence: TGTGCCAGTACGGAGCAGCGCACAGATACGCAGTATTTT. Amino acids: CASTEQRTDTQYF.

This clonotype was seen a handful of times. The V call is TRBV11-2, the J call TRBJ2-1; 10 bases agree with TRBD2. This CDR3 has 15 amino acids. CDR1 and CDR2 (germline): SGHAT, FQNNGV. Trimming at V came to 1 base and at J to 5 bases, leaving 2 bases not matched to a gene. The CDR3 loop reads CASSLGTSGNNEQFF. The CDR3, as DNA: TGTGCCAGCAGCTTAGGGACTAGCGGAAACAATGAGCAGTTCTTC.

In DNA form, the CDR3 reads TGCAGCGTTTCCCGGACAGGTAGGAACAATGAGCAGTTCTTC. Translation gives CSVSRTGRNNEQFF. The chain couples TRBV29-1 to TRBJ2-1, with TRBD1 matching 7 bases. Germline CDR1 and CDR2: SQVTM and ANQGSEA. The CDR3 length is 14 residues. Unmatched junction bases numbered 9, after V lost 5 bases and J lost 5 bases.

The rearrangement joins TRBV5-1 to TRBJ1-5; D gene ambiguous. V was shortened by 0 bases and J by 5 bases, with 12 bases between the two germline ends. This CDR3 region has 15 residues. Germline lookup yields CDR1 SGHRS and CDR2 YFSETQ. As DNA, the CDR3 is TGCGCCAGCAGCTTGGAGCCAGCGGGAGATCAGCCCCAGCATTTT. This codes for CASSLEPAGDQPQHF. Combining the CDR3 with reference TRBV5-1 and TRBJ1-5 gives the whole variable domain KAGVTQTPRYLIKTRGQQVTLSCSPISGHRSVSWYQQTPGQGLQFLFEYFSETQRNKGNFPGRFSGRQFSNSRSEMNVSTLELGDSALYLCASSLEPAGDQPQHFGDGTRLSIL.

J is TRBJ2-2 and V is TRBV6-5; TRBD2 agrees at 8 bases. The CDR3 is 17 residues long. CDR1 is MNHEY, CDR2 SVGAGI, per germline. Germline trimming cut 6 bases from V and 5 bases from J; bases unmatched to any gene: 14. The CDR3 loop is CASSRRAGRALTGELFF. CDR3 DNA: TGTGCCAGCAGCCGGCGCGCCGGGAGGGCCTTAACCGGGGAGCTGTTTTTT.

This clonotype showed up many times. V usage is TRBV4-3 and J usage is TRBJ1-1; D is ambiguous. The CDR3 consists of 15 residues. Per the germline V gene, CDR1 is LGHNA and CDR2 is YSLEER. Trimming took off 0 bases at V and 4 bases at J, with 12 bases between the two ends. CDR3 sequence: CASSQDALGRTEAFF. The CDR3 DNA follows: TGCGCCAGCAGCCAAGATGCCCTCGGGCGCACTGAAGCTTTCTTT.

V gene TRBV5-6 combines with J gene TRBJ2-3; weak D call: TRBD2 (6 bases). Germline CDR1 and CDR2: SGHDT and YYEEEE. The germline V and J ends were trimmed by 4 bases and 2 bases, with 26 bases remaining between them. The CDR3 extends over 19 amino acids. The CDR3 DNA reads TGTGCCAGCAGCCTGGGATTGGCGGCGGGATATGGTAACACAGATACGCAGTATTTT. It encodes CASSLGLAAGYGNTDTQYF.

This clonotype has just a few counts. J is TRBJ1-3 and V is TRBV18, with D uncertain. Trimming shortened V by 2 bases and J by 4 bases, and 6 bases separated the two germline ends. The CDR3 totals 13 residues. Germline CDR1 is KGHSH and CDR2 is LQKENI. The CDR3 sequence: CASSPGEGNTIYF. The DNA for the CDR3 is TGTGCCAGCTCACCAGGGGAAGGAAACACCATATATTTT.